Listed here are 23 T cell receptor beta chains from one sample, sequenced in a study of T cell repertoires in aging, cancer and after chemotherapy. The template was genomic DNA from peripheral blood, not RNA. TRB rearrangements spanning V, D and J were amplified using mixed TRB-A/B primers. TCRdb reanalysed the multiplex PCR reads using MiXCR and keeps one entry per CDR3 protein. The table shows around 12,000 distinct CDR3 sequences, with approximately 27% occurring only once. Sequencing was performed on blood. These receptors were obtained from a human donor with a blood cancer.

In this sample, this clonotype is medium-sized. The CDR3, as DNA: TGTGCCAGCACCCTATACAGGGCCCACAATGAGCAGTTCTTC. Residues: CASTLYRAHNEQFF. This chain connects TRBV12-3 or TRBV12-4 to TRBJ2-1, with D possibly TRBD1 on 6 matching bases. The CDR3 loop spans 14 amino acids. V lost 7 bases to trimming and J lost 5 bases, with 15 bases between them.

V gene TRBV30 combines with J gene TRBJ2-7; no firm D call. This CDR3 comprises 13 residues. The germline V and J ends were trimmed by 0 bases and 3 bases, with 9 bases remaining between them. CDR1 GTSNPN and CDR2 SVGIG come from the germline V gene (reference sequence). Written as DNA, the CDR3 is TGTGCCTGGAGTGTACTACTGAACTACGAGCAGTACTTC. Translation gives CAWSVLLNYEQYF.

This clonotype was counted between two and nine times. DNA for the CDR3: TGCGCCAGCAGCTTGGGGCTTGGGGGGACAGTGGGAGCCTACGAGCAGTACTTC. This gives the protein CASSLGLGGTVGAYEQYF. The chain carries TRBV5-1 and TRBJ2-7, with D perhaps matching TRBD1 (7 bases). With 0 bases removed from V and 2 bases from J, the gap between germline ends came to 21 bases. The CDR3 covers 18 residues. Per germline, CDR1 SGHRS and CDR2 YFSETQ.

This clonotype was recorded many times. This sequence joins TRBV6-6 and TRBJ2-7; TRBD1 is a possible D gene (5 bases). The CDR3 covers 16 residues. CDR1 MNHNY and CDR2 SVGAGI come from the germline V gene (reference sequence). V gave up 2 bases and J gave up 4 bases, with 18 bases separating them. The CDR3 coding sequence is TGTGCCAGCAGTTACCTAGGTACAGGAGAACTTTACGAGCAGTACGTC. Translated: CASSYLGTGELYEQYV.

Note on this clonotype: One end of the junction does not line up with germline, which may come from a read error. The chain has TRBV5-5 and TRBJ2-3; tentatively, D is TRBD2 (6 bases). CDR1 SGHKS and CDR2 YYEKEE come from the germline V gene (reference sequence). The length of the CDR3 is 15 residues. The CDR3 DNA reads TGCGCCAGCAGCTTGGTGGCTGGGTTTTCGGGAGAGCAGTATTTT. It codes for CASSLVAGFSGEQYF. Filled out from reference TRBV5-5 and TRBJ2-3, the complete variable domain reads DAGVTQSPTHLIKTRGQQVTLRCSPISGHKSVSWYQQVLGQGPQFIFQYYEKEERGRGNFPDRFSARQFPNYSSELNVNALLLGDSALYLCASSLVAGFSGEQYFGPGTRLTVL.

The sample holds a few counts of this clonotype. V gene TRBV6-6 combines with J gene TRBJ2-7; 7 bases align to TRBD1. Losses at the gene ends were 7 bases for V and 0 bases for J; bases not matched to a gene: 6. Germline-derived CDR1 and CDR2 are MNHNY and SVGAGI (reference sequence). The CDR3 has 14 amino acids. The CDR3, as DNA: TGTGCCAGCACCGGACAGGCGAGCTCCTACGAGCAGTACGTC. This translates into CASTGQASSYEQYV.

This clonotype has just a few counts. The V call is TRBV6-5, the J call TRBJ1-1; unclear D gene. Germline values: CDR1 MNHEY, CDR2 SVGAGI. Deletions cut 2 bases from V and 1 base from J, with 2 bases between. The CDR3 loop spans 12 amino acids. For the CDR3, the DNA is TGTGCCAGCAGTTACAGGAACACTGAAGCTTTCTTT. Its protein product is CASSYRNTEAFF.

This clonotype came up once. The chain employs TRBV19 and TRBJ2-7, with 7 bases matching TRBD1. V shed 7 bases and J 1 base; nucleotides not matched to a gene: 10. CDR3 size: 15 residues. Germline loops: CDR1 LNHDA, CDR2 SQIVND (reference sequence). The CDR3 DNA sequence: TGTGCCAGTACCACTGGAGACAGGGAGTCCTACGAGCAGTACGTC. Translation: CASTTGDRESYEQYV.

This clonotype was observed at least ten times. The genes are TRBV5-4 and TRBJ2-1, with 13 bases aligning to TRBD2. The ends lost 0 bases at V and 3 bases at J; junction bases unmatched: 3. The CDR3 spans 17 residues. The germline V gene encodes CDR1 SGHNT and CDR2 YYREEE (reference sequence). The CDR3 DNA reads TGTGCCAGCAGCTTGGCGGGACTAGCGGGAAGCTACAATGAGCAGTTCTTC. Residues: CASSLAGLAGSYNEQFF.

This clonotype was detected ten times or more. V and J are TRBV6-5 and TRBJ2-1, with 7 bases that match TRBD2. This CDR3 region has 14 residues. Germline CDR1 and CDR2: MNHEY and SVGAGI. With V trimmed by 5 bases and J by 6 bases, 7 bases remained unmatched. The CDR3 loop is CASSNGLAANEQFF. CDR3 DNA sequence: TGTGCCAGCAGTAATGGGCTAGCGGCCAATGAGCAGTTCTTC.

By sample share, this clonotype is medium-sized. This sequence joins TRBV6-5 and TRBJ2-3; the match to TRBD1 covers 9 bases. Germline V gene lookup returns CDR1 MNHEY and CDR2 SVGAGI. The CDR3 is 14 residues long. V was clipped by 6 bases and J by 6 bases; unmatched bases: 7. As DNA, the CDR3 is TGTGCCAGCAGACAGGGGGCCAATCAGGATACGCAGTATTTT. Its protein is CASRQGANQDTQYF.

This clonotype was seen only a few times. This sequence joins TRBV6-5 and TRBJ1-6; TRBD1 matches at 7 bases. This CDR3 is 15 amino acids long. V dropped 6 bases and J dropped 7; count of bases not matched to a gene: 9. Germline V gives CDR1 MNHEY, CDR2 SVGAGI. CDR3 nucleotides: TGTGCCAGCAGACAACAGGGGTCCACCAATTCACCCCTCCACTTT. As protein: CASRQQGSTNSPLHF.

This clonotype occurred a few times. This rearrangement joins TRBV27 to TRBJ2-1; possible D gene TRBD1, 6 bases. In germline, CDR1 is MNHEY, CDR2 SMNVEV (reference sequence). The germline V and J ends were trimmed by 5 bases and 0 bases, with 11 bases remaining between them. CDR3 length: 15 amino acids. This CDR3 is CASSIDRPSYNEQFF. CDR3 DNA: TGTGCCAGCAGTATTGACAGGCCCTCCTACAATGAGCAGTTCTTC.

The V and J genes are TRBV5-1 and TRBJ2-7; D may be TRBD1 (6 bases). CDR1 and CDR2 from the germline V gene are SGHRS and YFSETQ. Between the trimmed V and J ends, which lost 3 bases and 0 bases, there was a span of 10 bases. The CDR3 is 14 amino acids. CDR3 sequence: CASSSQGFSYEQYF. The CDR3 DNA sequence: TGCGCCAGCAGCTCACAGGGATTCTCCTACGAGCAGTACTTC.

This clonotype was seen repeatedly, ten times or more. The chain carries TRBV30 and TRBJ2-7; 7 positions match TRBD1. The CDR3 runs to 12 residues. CDR1 and CDR2 from the germline V gene are GTSNPN and SVGIG (reference sequence). Germline trimming cut 5 bases from V and 0 bases from J; bases unmatched to any gene: 1. CDR3 in amino acids: CAWGDSSYEQYF. CDR3 DNA: TGTGCCTGGGGGGACAGCTCCTACGAGCAGTACTTC.

This clonotype appeared many times. V gene TRBV18 combines with J gene TRBJ1-2; D not certain. CDR1 and CDR2 (germline): KGHSH, LQKENI. The CDR3 length is 11 residues. V was clipped by 2 bases and J by 7 bases, with 5 bases between them. As DNA, the CDR3 is TGTGCCAGCTCACCATCGGCTGGCTACACCTTC. It translates to CASSPSAGYTF.

The genes are TRBV11-2 and TRBJ1-1, with D possibly matching TRBD1 (5 bases). V lost 3 bases, J lost 5 bases, and 13 bases lay in between. Looked up from germline, CDR1 is SGHAT and CDR2 is FQNNGV. CDR3 size: 14 residues. For the CDR3, the DNA is TGTGCCAGCAGCTTGGCAGGGAGAGAGACTGAAGCTTTCTTT. It translates to CASSLAGRETEAFF.

V usage is TRBV20-1 and J usage is TRBJ2-1; a possible D gene is TRBD2 (6 bases). Germline V gene sequence: CDR1 DFQATT, CDR2 SNEGSKA (reference sequence). V dropped 0 bases and J dropped 0 bases, with 12 bases sitting between them. This CDR3 has 16 residues. For the CDR3, the DNA is TGCAGTGCTAGAGATGGAGGGCGTAGCTCCTACAATGAGCAGTTCTTC. It translates to CSARDGGRSSYNEQFF.

This clonotype showed up just a few times. V and J are TRBV10-2 and TRBJ2-1; D unclear. The CDR3 is 15 amino acids. The V end was cut by 0 bases, the J end by 0 bases, with 6 bases between. The germline CDR1 and CDR2 sequences are WSHSY and SAAADI. Here the CDR3 reads CASSESRSSYNEQFF. The DNA for the CDR3 is TGCGCCAGCAGTGAGTCTCGGAGCTCCTACAATGAGCAGTTCTTC.

By sample share, this clonotype is medium-sized. J is TRBJ1-4 and V is TRBV30; no clear D. Germline V lookup: CDR1 GTSNPN, CDR2 SVGIG (reference sequence). Trimming left V 2 bases short and J 0 bases short, with 10 bases between. This CDR3 region has 15 residues. The CDR3 protein is CAWSLRTATNEKLFF. DNA for the CDR3: TGTGCCTGGAGTTTGAGGACTGCAACTAATGAAAAACTGTTTTTT.

Comment on this clonotype: This could be a read error, since a much larger clone is one nucleotide away. The rearrangement joins TRBV6-4 to TRBJ2-1, with D maybe TRBD2 (5 bases). The CDR3 consists of 14 residues. CDR1 and CDR2 (germline): MRHNA, SNTAGT. V lost 6 bases to trimming and J lost 9 bases, with 18 bases between them. The CDR3 region is CASRENTLACEQFF. Written as DNA, the CDR3 is TGTGCCAGCAGGGAAAACACTCTAGCTTGTGAGCAGTTCTTC.

Judged by abundance, this clonotype is medium-sized. This chain joins TRBV19 and TRBJ1-4, with no clear D. Germline CDR1 is LNHDA and CDR2 is SQIVND (reference sequence). CDR3 length: 12 residues. Between the trimmed V and J ends, which lost 7 bases and 8 bases, there was a span of 11 bases. CDR3: CASTNPGEKLFF. The CDR3 nucleotides read TGTGCCAGTACGAACCCTGGGGAAAAACTGTTTTTT.

This clonotype is categorized as medium-sized (0.01 to 0.1%). This chain uses TRBV29-1 with TRBJ1-1, with unresolved D. The CDR3 length is 16 residues. V lost 0 bases, J lost 0 bases, and 14 bases lay in between. Germline V gene data show CDR1 as SQVTM and CDR2 as ANQGSEA. CDR3 region: CSVEERPGNMNTEAFF. CDR3 bases: TGCAGCGTTGAAGAGAGGCCAGGCAATATGAACACTGAAGCTTTCTTT.